A single sample gave rise to the 31 T cell receptor beta chains below, sequenced in a study of blood T cells in healthy people across ages (dated by TCRdb to 2013 to 2016). Receptor libraries were prepared by 5' RACE. The instrument was an Illumina HiSeq 2500. A second PCR of roughly 7 to 11 cycles was performed with a sample-barcoded 5' primer and a J-beta primer mix. Using fastp trimming at Q25 and MiXCR clonotype assembly, TCRdb reanalyzed the public sequencing data and kept in-frame beta chains. Every CDR3 protein is listed once, alongside the most common genes and DNA of its rows. Here the sample has around 1,500,000 distinct CDR3 sequences; 28% occur a single time. The ten largest clones take up about 8% of the sample. The sequencing sample was made of blood. The receptors derive from a woman in her 30s in good health.

This clonotype was observed many times. The chain combines TRBV20-1 with TRBJ1-2, with TRBD1 as a possible D gene (5 bases). CDR3 length: 10 residues. V was trimmed by 6 bases and J by 6 bases, leaving 8 bases between them. The germline V gene encodes CDR1 DFQATT and CDR2 SNEGSKA (reference sequence). As DNA, the CDR3 is TGCAGTGCAGGGGCGAATGGCTACACCTTC. It is translated as CSAGANGYTF.

This clonotype was counted a single time. The rearrangement uses TRBV12-3 or TRBV12-4 and TRBJ1-5; D gene ambiguous. This CDR3 is built from 15 residues. The V and J ends lost 3 bases and 7 bases respectively, with 16 bases between them. The CDR3 spells CASSLSNRWEQPQHF. DNA for the CDR3: TGTGCCAGCAGTTTGTCTAACCGTTGGGAACAGCCCCAGCATTTT.

This chain connects TRBV7-9 to TRBJ2-4, with 15 bases fitting TRBD2. The germline CDR1 and CDR2 sequences are SEHNR and FQNEAQ (reference sequence). This CDR3 contains 15 residues. V lost 5 bases, J lost 13 bases, and 9 bases stayed unmatched. The DNA of the CDR3 is TGTGCCAGCAGCGGGACTAGCGGGAGGTCGGGTGAGCAGTACTTC. Translating it yields CASSGTSGRSGEQYF.

About this clonotype itself: Given a much more abundant clone one base away, this may be a read error. The V gene is TRBV7-9, the J gene TRBJ2-7, with 12 bases that match TRBD2. In germline, CDR1 is SEHNR, CDR2 FQNEAQ (reference sequence). The CDR3 is 15 amino acids. The CDR3 spells CASSPLAGGPYERYF. The DNA of the CDR3 is TGTGCCAGCAGCCCTCTAGCGGGGGGGCCCTACGAGCGGTACTTC.

V and J are TRBV28 and TRBJ1-2; 7 bases align to TRBD1. Germline CDR1 is MDHEN and CDR2 is SYDVKM. CDR3 length: 14 amino acids. Trimming at V came to 6 bases and at J to 7 bases, leaving 11 bases not matched to a gene. For the CDR3, the DNA is TGTGCCAGCAGAGTTACAGGGGTTAAGAGTGGCTACACCTTC. This sequence encodes CASRVTGVKSGYTF.

This rearrangement joins TRBV6-6 to TRBJ1-1, with D perhaps TRBD1 (5 bases). V lost 2 bases and J lost 1, with 11 bases in between. This CDR3 has 15 residues. Germline V CDR1 and CDR2: MNHNY, SVGAGI (reference sequence). The CDR3 DNA is TGTGCCAGCAGTTACGTAGGACAAGCGAACACTGAAGCTTTCTTT. Translation gives CASSYVGQANTEAFF.

This clonotype was counted a few times. The rearrangement joins TRBV7-2 to TRBJ2-7, with TRBD2 matching 7 bases. Trimming cost V 7 bases and J 4 bases; bases outside gene matches: 10. Germline CDR1 and CDR2: SGHTA and FQGNSA. The length of the CDR3 is 14 residues. CDR3 in DNA: TGTGCCAGCACCTATGCTAGCGGAAGATACGAGCAGTACTTC. This translates into CASTYASGRYEQYF.

This rearrangement joins TRBV28 to TRBJ2-6; possible D gene TRBD1, 5 bases. CDR1 and CDR2 from the germline V gene are MDHEN and SYDVKM. The CDR3 sequence is 15 residues long. The V and J ends lost 7 bases and 1 base respectively, with 11 bases between them. For the CDR3, the DNA is TGTGCCAGCATCCAACCAGGGTCTGGGGCCAACGTCCTGACTTTC. This gives the protein CASIQPGSGANVLTF.

The chain is built from TRBV6-5 and TRBJ2-7; D perhaps matches TRBD2 (6 bases). The CDR3 sequence is 15 residues long. V was trimmed by 0 bases and J by 7 bases, leaving 16 bases between them. The germline CDR1 and CDR2 sequences are MNHEY and SVGAGI. This chain's CDR3 is CASSYSRRDRNEQYF. The CDR3, as DNA: TGTGCCAGCAGTTACTCGCGGCGGGATAGGAATGAGCAGTACTTC.

This clonotype has ten or more counts. This chain links TRBV7-9 with TRBJ1-6, with 8 bases matching TRBD1. The junction had 3 bases not matched to a gene; V was cut back by 5 bases and J by 6 bases. CDR3 size: 14 residues. From germline, CDR1 is SEHNR and CDR2 FQNEAQ (reference sequence). The CDR3 DNA sequence: TGTGCCAGCAGCGCGGACAGGGTTAATTCACCCCTCCACTTT. Its translation is CASSADRVNSPLHF.

The chain joins TRBV7-9 to TRBJ1-1; 7 positions agree with TRBD1. The V gene's germline CDR1 is SEHNR and CDR2 FQNEAQ (reference sequence). The CDR3 runs to 15 residues. V was clipped by 0 bases and J by 7 bases; unmatched bases: 8. The CDR3 DNA follows: TGTGCCAGCAGCTTAGCGCATCCAGGGGGAGGTGAAGCTTTCTTT. Protein product: CASSLAHPGGGEAFF. Supplemented by reference TRBV7-9 and TRBJ1-1, the full variable domain reads DTGVSQNPRHKITKRGQNVTFRCDPISEHNRLYWYRQTLGQGPEFLTYFQNEAQLEKSRLLSDRFSAERPKGSFSTLEIQRTEQGDSAMYLCASSLAHPGGGEAFFGQGTRLTVV.

A remark on this clonotype: This may come from a read error, since a much larger clone is one base off. V is TRBV10-3 and J is TRBJ2-4; possibly TRBD2 for D (6 bases). V lost 3 bases to trimming and J lost 3 bases, with 18 bases between them. This CDR3 spans 17 amino acids. CDR1 ENHRY and CDR2 SYGVKD come from the germline V gene. As DNA, the CDR3 is TGTGCCATCAGTGAACGGGACGGGGGTCCGGGCAAAAACATTCAGTACTTC. Its protein is CAISERDGGPGKNIQYF.

The chain combines TRBV7-9 with TRBJ1-6, with 7 nucleotides matching TRBD1. Losses at the gene ends were 1 base for V and 6 bases for J; bases not matched to a gene: 9. CDR3 length: 17 amino acids. Germline V lookup: CDR1 SEHNR, CDR2 FQNEAQ (reference sequence). The CDR3 DNA follows: TGTGCCAGCAGCTTAGTAGGGGCCCGGGACAGTAATTCACCCCTCCACTTT. This encodes CASSLVGARDSNSPLHF.

This chain joins TRBV4-1 and TRBJ1-1; possibly TRBD1 for D (5 bases). The CDR3 runs to 13 residues. Germline loops: CDR1 MGHRA, CDR2 YSYEKL. The V end was cut by 0 bases, the J end by 7 bases, with 9 bases between. The DNA for the CDR3 is TGCGCCAGCAGCCAAGAACTAACAGGTGAAGCTTTCTTT. Amino acids: CASSQELTGEAFF.

The chain recombines TRBV19 with TRBJ1-2, with D possibly being TRBD1 (5 bases). Germline V gives CDR1 LNHDA, CDR2 SQIVND (reference sequence). CDR3 size: 17 residues. The ends were cut back, 4 bases at V and 2 bases at J, with 20 bases in the middle. This chain's CDR3 is CASSKAMGLRGNYGYTF. Written as DNA, the CDR3 is TGTGCCAGTAGTAAGGCCATGGGACTGCGGGGAAACTATGGCTACACCTTC.

The chain couples TRBV29-1 to TRBJ1-5, with TRBD1 as a possible D gene (5 bases). The CDR3 contains 14 residues. CDR1 and CDR2 from the germline V gene are SQVTM and ANQGSEA. With 4 bases removed from V and 4 bases from J, the gap between germline ends came to 14 bases. In nucleotides, the CDR3 is TGCAGCGTTGGGTCCGGGGGTGTGAATCAGCCCCAGCATTTT. It encodes CSVGSGGVNQPQHF.

This clonotype was seen more than once but under ten times. The chain recombines TRBV7-2 with TRBJ1-2, with 7 bases lining up with TRBD1. V lost 5 bases and J lost 7; bases outside the gene matches: 4. The CDR3 has 12 residues. CDR1 is SGHTA, CDR2 FQGNSA, per germline. The CDR3 reads CASSMRQGGYTF. The CDR3 DNA sequence: TGTGCCAGCAGCATGCGACAGGGTGGCTACACCTTC.

The chain couples TRBV2 to TRBJ2-7, with D possibly matching TRBD1 (6 bases). Germline V gene lookup returns CDR1 SNHLY and CDR2 FYNNEI. The germline V and J ends were trimmed by 8 bases and 1 base, with 12 bases remaining between them. The length of the CDR3 is 13 residues. The CDR3 region is CASFQDRSYEQYF. For the CDR3, the DNA is TGTGCCAGCTTCCAGGACAGATCCTACGAGCAGTACTTC. The full variable domain, in which reference TRBV2 and TRBJ2-7 provide the parts outside the CDR3, is EPEVTQTPSHQVTQMGQEVILRCVPISNHLYFYWYRQILGQKVEFLVSFYNNEISEKSEIFDDQFSVERPDGSNFTLKIRSTKLEDSAMYFCASFQDRSYEQYFGPGTRLTVT.

This clonotype has a single count. The chain recombines TRBV5-1 with TRBJ1-6; 7 positions agree with TRBD1. The CDR3 spans 15 residues. CDR1 and CDR2 (germline): SGHRS, YFSETQ. Trimming at V came to 0 bases and at J to 6 bases, leaving 3 bases not matched to a gene. CDR3 nucleotides: TGCGCCAGCAGCTTGGGGGACAGAGTTAATTCACCCCTCCACTTT. Encoded protein: CASSLGDRVNSPLHF.

This clonotype was detected only a few times. The chain is built from TRBV7-3 and TRBJ2-2; 8 nucleotides agree with TRBD1. Germline trimming cut 4 bases from V and 13 bases from J; bases unmatched to any gene: 11. Germline V gives CDR1 SGHTA, CDR2 FQGTGA. This CDR3 has 14 residues. CDR3 DNA: TGTGCCAGCAGCTCGTCAGGGGGCTTTGATGTGCTGTTTTTT. As protein: CASSSSGGFDVLFF.

The gene calls are TRBV14 and TRBJ2-4; tentatively, D is TRBD1 or TRBD2 (5 bases each). V gave up 4 bases and J gave up 5 bases, with 27 bases separating them. The length of the CDR3 is 19 residues. Germline V gene lookup returns CDR1 SGHDN and CDR2 FVKESK. The DNA of the CDR3 is TGTGCCAGCAGCCCTACACTAGGACGGGGCTTGGGAAGGGAAAACATTCAGTACTTC. Its translation: CASSPTLGRGLGRENIQYF. Full variable domain (missing parts from reference TRBV14 and TRBJ2-4): EAGVTQFPSHSVIEKGQTVTLRCDPISGHDNLYWYRRVMGKEIKFLLHFVKESKQDESGMPNNRFLAERTGGTYSTLKVQPAELEDSGVYFCASSPTLGRGLGRENIQYFGAGTRLSVL.

This clonotype was seen more than once but under ten times. The chain links TRBV7-2 to TRBJ1-1; 7 bases agree with TRBD1. The CDR3 has 14 residues. CDR1 and CDR2 (germline): SGHTA, FQGNSA. Germline trimming cut 6 bases from V and 1 base from J; bases unmatched to any gene: 5. CDR3 bases: TGTGCCAGCAGTTTGTACAGGGGGAACACTGAAGCTTTCTTT. It translates to CASSLYRGNTEAFF.

Comments on this clonotype: The junction shows a germline mismatch at one end, possibly a read error. This sequence joins TRBV14 and TRBJ2-5; D may match TRBD1 or TRBD2 (5 bases each). The better agreement between TRBJ2-7 and the DNA end casts doubt on the J call. This CDR3 has 14 residues. Per germline, CDR1 SGHDN and CDR2 FVKESK. CDR3 loop: CASSQDHGAYEQYF. Here the CDR3 DNA reads TGTGCCAGCAGTCAAGATCACGGGGCGTACGAGCAGTACTTC.

This clonotype appeared a few times. This chain joins TRBV7-2 and TRBJ2-5, with 11 bases identical to TRBD2. CDR3 length: 15 amino acids. CDR1 is SGHTA and CDR2 is FQGNSA in the germline V gene. V lost 3 bases, J lost 3 bases, and 3 bases stayed unmatched. This chain's CDR3 is CASSLTGLAEETQYF. The CDR3 DNA reads as TGTGCCAGCAGCTTGACGGGACTAGCGGAAGAGACCCAGTACTTC.

The J gene is TRBJ1-2, the V gene TRBV7-8, with D tentatively TRBD1 (5 bases). V lost 2 bases and J lost 5, with 12 bases in between. In germline, CDR1 is SGHVS, CDR2 FQNEAQ. The CDR3 spans 14 residues. CDR3 residues: CASSLLDGGYGYTF. The CDR3, as DNA: TGTGCCAGCAGCTTACTGGACGGGGGATATGGCTACACCTTC.

This clonotype was picked up many times. The V gene is TRBV6-5, the J gene TRBJ2-5; 7 nucleotides align to TRBD1. This CDR3 region has 14 residues. Germline V CDR1 and CDR2: MNHEY, SVGAGI. V shed 5 bases, J shed 10 bases, and the junction held 13 bases outside the gene matches. The CDR3 is CASSRTGLFVGQYF. The CDR3 coding sequence is TGTGCCAGCAGTCGGACAGGCCTCTTCGTGGGCCAGTACTTC.

In this sample, this clonotype turned up a few times. One junction end disagrees with the germline gene, perhaps due to a read error. The gene calls are TRBV10-3 and TRBJ2-1; TRBD1 or TRBD2 may be the D gene (6 bases each). Germline V gene data show CDR1 as ENHRY and CDR2 as SYGVKD. The CDR3 has 15 amino acids. CDR3: CATSEGGSTCNEQFF. CDR3 nucleotide sequence: TGTGCCACCAGTGAGGGGGGTTCGACTTGCAATGAGCAGTTCTTC.

V is TRBV5-1 and J is TRBJ1-2, with D tentatively TRBD1 (6 bases). V dropped 4 bases and J dropped 4 bases, with 17 bases sitting between them. The CDR3 has 15 residues. Germline V CDR1 and CDR2: SGHRS, YFSETQ. In DNA, the CDR3 is TGCGCCAGCAGCAGGGGGGACTCTCAGGGCTATGGCTACACCTTC. Its protein product is CASSRGDSQGYGYTF.

Regarding this clonotype: A much larger clone sits a single nucleotide away, making a read error possible. The gene calls are TRBV27 and TRBJ2-7; no reliable D call. In germline, CDR1 is MNHEY, CDR2 SMNVEV (reference sequence). Deletions cut 2 bases from V and 1 base from J, with 9 bases between. CDR3 size: 14 residues. The DNA for the CDR3 is TGTGCCAGCAGTTTAAATTACGGATCCTACGAGCAGTACTTC. Amino acid sequence: CASSLNYGSYEQYF.

The J gene is TRBJ1-4, the V gene TRBV29-1, with D perhaps TRBD1 (6 bases). V was pared by 7 bases and J by 3 bases, with 18 bases between. Germline assignment: CDR1 SQVTM and CDR2 ANQGSEA. CDR3 length: 15 residues. The CDR3 DNA follows: TGCAGCGGTCGTCGGGACACGGCCTCTAATGAAAAACTGTTTTTT. Protein: CSGRRDTASNEKLFF.

The chain is built from TRBV6-5 and TRBJ2-1; 7 bases agree with TRBD2. There are 15 residues in the CDR3. Germline values: CDR1 MNHEY, CDR2 SVGAGI. Trimming at V came to 0 bases and at J to 7 bases, leaving 6 bases not matched to a gene. The chain's CDR3 is CASSYSSGAPNEQFF. The DNA for the CDR3 is TGTGCCAGCAGTTACTCGAGCGGGGCGCCTAATGAGCAGTTCTTC.